A selection of T cell receptor beta chains follows, all from one sample in a study of molecular identifiers for immune sequencing clone quantification. TCRdb passed the PCR reads through MiXCR, listing each CDR3 protein once. The sample gives under 600,000 distinct CDR3 sequences, about 21% of which show up once; 0.84% is in the top ten. Material for sequencing was naive CD8+ T cells from blood, with Jurkat cell RNA spiked in. The receptors originated from a human donor in good health. Some libraries in this study had Jurkat cell RNA spiked in. The CDR3 runs from the conserved cysteine through the conserved F or W. The D gene is left open where the match is weak. Where a row states a size, it is once, few, many or the class of an expanded clone; other rows omit it.

clone size: many
D gene: TRBD2
J gene: TRBJ2-3
V gene: TRBV7-6
CDR3 DNA: TGTGCCAGCAGCCGGACTAGGGCCACAGATACGCAGTATTTT
CDR3 protein: CASSRTRATDTQYF

clone size: few
D gene: TRBD1
J gene: TRBJ1-1
V gene: TRBV27
CDR3 DNA: TGTGCCAGCAGTACGTACAGGGGATTTTACACTGAAGCTTTCTTT
CDR3 protein: CASSTYRGFYTEAFF

clone size: .
D gene: TRBD2
J gene: TRBJ2-1
V gene: TRBV20-1
CDR3 DNA: TGCAGTGCTAGGGGAGCCCTAGCGGCAGCCTACAATGAGCAGTTCTTC
CDR3 protein: CSARGALAAAYNEQFF

clone size: few
D gene: .
J gene: TRBJ1-5
V gene: TRBV24-1
CDR3 DNA: TGTGCCACCAGTGAACAGGGCCAAAATCAGCCCCAGCATTTT
CDR3 protein: CATSEQGQNQPQHF

clone size: few
D gene: .
J gene: TRBJ1-6
V gene: TRBV6-6
CDR3 DNA: TGTGCCAGCAGTTCGGACTCGTATAATTCACCCCTCCACTTT
CDR3 protein: CASSSDSYNSPLHF

clone size: many
D gene: .
J gene: TRBJ1-1
V gene: TRBV28
CDR3 DNA: TGTGCCAGCAGACCCGGGACAAATTGGCCGTATGAAGCTTTCTTT
CDR3 protein: CASRPGTNWPYEAFF

clone size: many
D gene: .
J gene: TRBJ2-3
V gene: TRBV24-1
CDR3 DNA: TGTGCCACCAGTGATTTAACGGGAAGGGCAGATACGCAGTATTTT
CDR3 protein: CATSDLTGRADTQYF

clone size: many
D gene: .
J gene: TRBJ2-7
V gene: TRBV29-1
CDR3 DNA: TGCAGCGTTGAACTACTTAGTGGGGGGTACGAGCAGTACTTC
CDR3 protein: CSVELLSGGYEQYF

clone size: few
D gene: TRBD1
J gene: TRBJ1-6
V gene: TRBV7-9
CDR3 DNA: TGTGCCAGCAGCGCCGGGACAGGGGGTTCCTATAATTCACCCCTCCACTTT
CDR3 protein: CASSAGTGGSYNSPLHF

clone size: .
D gene: TRBD2
J gene: TRBJ2-3
V gene: TRBV27
CDR3 DNA: TGTGCCAGCAGTTTACTAGCGGGAGGCACAGTTACGCAGTATTTT
CDR3 protein: CASSLLAGGTVTQYF

clone size: few
D gene: TRBD1
J gene: TRBJ1-3
V gene: TRBV7-2
CDR3 DNA: TGTGCCAGCAGCTTAGGGACAGGGGGCCTATCTGGAAACACCATATATTTT
CDR3 protein: CASSLGTGGLSGNTIYF

clone size: few
D gene: .
J gene: TRBJ1-1
V gene: TRBV7-8
CDR3 DNA: TGTGCCAGCAGCCATCCAGGGGCCGCCGAAGCTTTCTTT
CDR3 protein: CASSHPGAAEAFF

clone size: few
D gene: .
J gene: TRBJ2-7
V gene: TRBV4-1
CDR3 DNA: TGCGCCAGCAGCACCTCCCAGCACGGTCCGGACACAGCCTACGAGCAGTACTTC
CDR3 protein: CASSTSQHGPDTAYEQYF

clone size: .
D gene: TRBD1
J gene: TRBJ2-7
V gene: TRBV3-1
CDR3 DNA: TGTGCCAGCAGCCCGAGCGGGACAGGGCTCTACGAGCAGTACTTC
CDR3 protein: CASSPSGTGLYEQYF

clone size: many
D gene: TRBD2
J gene: TRBJ2-1
V gene: TRBV7-3
CDR3 DNA: TGTGCCAGCAGCTTACTAGCGGGAGACGGTGAGCAGTTCTTC
CDR3 protein: CASSLLAGDGEQFF

clone size: many
D gene: TRBD2
J gene: TRBJ2-5
V gene: TRBV19
CDR3 DNA: TGTGCCAGTAGCGGACGGATAGCGGCACGGGGACTACAAGAGACCCAGTACTTC
CDR3 protein: CASSGRIAARGLQETQYF

clone size: many
D gene: .
J gene: TRBJ2-7
V gene: TRBV27
CDR3 DNA: TGTGCCAGCAGTTTTATAGGGGGCTACGAGCAGTACTTC
CDR3 protein: CASSFIGGYEQYF

clone size: .
D gene: TRBD1
J gene: TRBJ2-2
V gene: TRBV19
CDR3 DNA: TGTGCCAGTGGACAGGGGGCATACTACAACACCGGGGAGCTGTTTTTT
CDR3 protein: CASGQGAYYNTGELFF

clone size: many
D gene: .
J gene: TRBJ2-7
V gene: TRBV12-3/TRBV12-4
CDR3 DNA: TGTGCCAGCAGTACCGCCCCGAGCTCCTACGAGCAGTACTTC
CDR3 protein: CASSTAPSSYEQYF

clone size: .
D gene: .
J gene: TRBJ2-7
V gene: TRBV20-1
CDR3 DNA: TGCAGTGCTAGAGAAGTGGGCGTTTACGCCTACGAGCAGTACTTC
CDR3 protein: CSAREVGVYAYEQYF